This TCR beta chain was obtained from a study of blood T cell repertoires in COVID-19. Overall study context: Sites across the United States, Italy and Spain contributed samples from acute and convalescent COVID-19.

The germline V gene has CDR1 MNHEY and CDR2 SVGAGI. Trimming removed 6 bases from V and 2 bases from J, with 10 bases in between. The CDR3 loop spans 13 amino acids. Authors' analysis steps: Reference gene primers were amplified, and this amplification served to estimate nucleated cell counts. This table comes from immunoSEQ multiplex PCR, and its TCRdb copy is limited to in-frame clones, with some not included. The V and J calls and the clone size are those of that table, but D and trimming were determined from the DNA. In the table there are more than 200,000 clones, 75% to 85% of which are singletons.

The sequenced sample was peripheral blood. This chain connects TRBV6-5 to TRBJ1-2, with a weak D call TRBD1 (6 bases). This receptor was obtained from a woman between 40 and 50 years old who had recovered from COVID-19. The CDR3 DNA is TGTGCCAGCAGAAAAACAGGGAACTATGGCTACACCTTC. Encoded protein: CASRKTGNYGYTF.